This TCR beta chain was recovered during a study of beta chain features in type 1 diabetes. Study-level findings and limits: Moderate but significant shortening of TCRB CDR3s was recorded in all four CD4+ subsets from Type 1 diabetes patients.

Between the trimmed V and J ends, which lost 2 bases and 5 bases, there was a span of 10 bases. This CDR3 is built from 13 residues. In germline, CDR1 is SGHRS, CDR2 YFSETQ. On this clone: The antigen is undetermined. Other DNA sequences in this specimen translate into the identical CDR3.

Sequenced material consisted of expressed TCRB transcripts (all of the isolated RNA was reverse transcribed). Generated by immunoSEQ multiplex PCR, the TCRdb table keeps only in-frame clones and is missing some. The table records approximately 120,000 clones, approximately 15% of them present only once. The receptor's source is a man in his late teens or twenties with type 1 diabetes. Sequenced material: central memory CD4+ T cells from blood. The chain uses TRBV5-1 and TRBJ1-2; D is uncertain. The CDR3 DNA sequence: TGCGCCAGCAGCTTTCAAATCTCATATGGCTACACCTTC. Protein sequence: CASSFQISYGYTF.